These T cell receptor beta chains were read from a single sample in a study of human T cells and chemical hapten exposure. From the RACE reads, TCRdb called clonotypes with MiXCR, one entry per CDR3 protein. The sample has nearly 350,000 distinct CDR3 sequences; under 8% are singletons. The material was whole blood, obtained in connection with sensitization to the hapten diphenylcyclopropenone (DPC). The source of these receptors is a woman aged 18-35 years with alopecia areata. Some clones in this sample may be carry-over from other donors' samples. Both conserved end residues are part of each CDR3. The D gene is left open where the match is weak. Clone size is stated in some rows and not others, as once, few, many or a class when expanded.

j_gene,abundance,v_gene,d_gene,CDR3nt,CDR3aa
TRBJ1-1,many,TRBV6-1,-,TGTGCCAGCAATAGAGAATTGAACACTGAAGCTTTCTTT,CASNRELNTEAFF
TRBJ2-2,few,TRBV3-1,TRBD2,TGTGCCAGCAGGGGGACTAGCGGGGCCTACACCGGGGAGCTGTTTTTT,CASRGTSGAYTGELFF
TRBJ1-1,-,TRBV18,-,TGTGCCAGCGGGAACTCATGGCGGAGCACTGAAGCTTTCTTT,CASGNSWRSTEAFF
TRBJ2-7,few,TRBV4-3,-,TGCGCCAGCAGCCAAGATCGGGAAGCGAACTACGAGCAGTACTTC,CASSQDREANYEQYF
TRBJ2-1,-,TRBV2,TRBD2,TGTGCCAGCAGTGAAAATGACCCAGCGGGGGGTTCTGATGAGCAGTTCTTC,CASSENDPAGGSDEQFF
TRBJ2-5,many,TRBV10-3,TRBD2,TGTGCCATCAGTGACAGTATTGGACTAGGAAAAGAGACCCAGTACTTC,CAISDSIGLGKETQYF
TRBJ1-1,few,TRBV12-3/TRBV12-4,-,TGTGCCAGCAGTTCAAGCCCGGGCTGGACGGCAGGGCGGATGACTGAAGCTTTCTTT,CASSSSPGWTAGRMTEAFF
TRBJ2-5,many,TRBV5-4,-,TGTGCCAGCAGCTTGGAGGGATCGAAAGAGACCCAGTACTTC,CASSLEGSKETQYF
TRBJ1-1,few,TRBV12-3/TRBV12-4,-,TGTGCCAGCAGTCCGATGGGACGCCGGAACACTGAAGCTTTCTTT,CASSPMGRRNTEAFF
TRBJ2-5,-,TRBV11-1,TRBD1,TGTGCCAGCAGCTCGACAGGGGTAGAGACCCAGTACTTC,CASSSTGVETQYF
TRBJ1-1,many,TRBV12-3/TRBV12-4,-,TGTGCCAGCAGTTTGACCAGGAACACTGAAGCTTTCTTT,CASSLTRNTEAFF
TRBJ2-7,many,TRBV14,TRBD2,TGTGCCAGCAGCGATCGGACTAGCTACGAGCAGTACTTC,CASSDRTSYEQYF
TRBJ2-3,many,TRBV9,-,TGTGCCAGCAGCCTTTTGCAGGCGGGGAGCACAGATACGCAGTATTTT,CASSLLQAGSTDTQYF
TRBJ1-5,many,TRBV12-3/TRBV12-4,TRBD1,TGTGCCAGCAGCCAAAGACAGGGTATAGTCGGCAATCAGCCCCAGCATTTT,CASSQRQGIVGNQPQHF
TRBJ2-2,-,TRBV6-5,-,TGTGCCAGCAGTTTTTCCGGCAGGGCGAACACCGGGGAGCTGTTTTTT,CASSFSGRANTGELFF
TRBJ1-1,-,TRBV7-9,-,TGTGCCAGCAGCTTAATAGTGAACACTGAAGCTTTCTTT,CASSLIVNTEAFF
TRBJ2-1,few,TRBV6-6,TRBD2,TGTGCCAGCAGTTTCCCTAGACGCGGACTAGGATTCAATGAGCAGTTCTTC,CASSFPRRGLGFNEQFF
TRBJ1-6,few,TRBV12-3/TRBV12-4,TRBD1,TGTGCCAGCAGGATAGGACAGGGCTATAATTCACCCCTCCACTTT,CASRIGQGYNSPLHF
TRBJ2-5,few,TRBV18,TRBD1,TGTGCCAGCTCAGAGACAGGGGCCGGGAAGACCCAGTACTTC,CASSETGAGKTQYF
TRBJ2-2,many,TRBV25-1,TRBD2,TGTGCCAGCAATCCGGGGGGAAACACCGGGGAGCTGTTTTTT,CASNPGGNTGELFF
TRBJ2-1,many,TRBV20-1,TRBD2,TGCAGTGCAAACGCCGCGGGGGGGGCTGTCTACAATGAGCAGTTCTTC,CSANAAGGAVYNEQFF
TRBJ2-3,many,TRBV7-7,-,TGTGCTAGCAGCTTCGGGACCTTACTGTCCACAGATACGCAGTATTTT,CASSFGTLLSTDTQYF
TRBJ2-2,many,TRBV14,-,TGTGCCAGCAGCCAACGGGCAAGCGGGGAGCTGTTTTTT,CASSQRASGELFF
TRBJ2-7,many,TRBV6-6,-,TGTGCCAGCAGTACCGCCTGGGCGGGGGACACCGAGCAGTACTTC,CASSTAWAGDTEQYF
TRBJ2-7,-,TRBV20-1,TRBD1,TGCAGTGCTCCGGGACAGGGGAACTACGAGCAGTACTTC,CSAPGQGNYEQYF
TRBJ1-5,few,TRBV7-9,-,TGTGCCAGCAGCCGTTACGAGGGTTCAGGGCAGCCCCAGCATTTT,CASSRYEGSGQPQHF
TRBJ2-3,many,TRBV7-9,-,TGTGCCAGCAGCATTCAGGGGCAAGATACGCAGTATTTT,CASSIQGQDTQYF
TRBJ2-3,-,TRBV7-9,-,TGTGCCAGCAGCTTACCCCCCCAGGTCGATACGCAGTATTTT,CASSLPPQVDTQYF
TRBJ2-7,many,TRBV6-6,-,TGTGCCAGCACCGGAACAGGGAACGAGCAGTACTTC,CASTGTGNEQYF
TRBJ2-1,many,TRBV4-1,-,TGCGCCAGCAGCCAAGACGGAACCCGCGGCAATGAGCAGTTCTTC,CASSQDGTRGNEQFF
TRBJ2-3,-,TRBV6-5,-,TGTGCCAGCAGGAGACTAGGGGTCACAGATACGCAGTATTTT,CASRRLGVTDTQYF
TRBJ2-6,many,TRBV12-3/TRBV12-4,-,TGTGCCAGCACCTTCTCTGGGGCCAACGTCCTGACTTTC,CASTFSGANVLTF
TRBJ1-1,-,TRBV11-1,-,TGTGCCAGCAGCTTTTCCAGACTGAACACTGAAGCTTTCTTT,CASSFSRLNTEAFF
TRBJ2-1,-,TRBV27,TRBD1,TGTGGGACAGGGATGGGCTCCTACAATGAGCAGTTCTTC,CGTGMGSYNEQFF
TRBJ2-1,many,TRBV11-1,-,TGTGCCAGCAGCTTCGTGGCGGGGACTTACAATGAGCAGTTCTTC,CASSFVAGTYNEQFF
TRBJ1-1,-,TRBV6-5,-,TGTGCCAGCAGAGACCTGTGGGGGGCGGCTGAAGCTTTCTTT,CASRDLWGAAEAFF
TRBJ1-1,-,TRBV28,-,TGTGCCAGCACCCGTTGGGGGGACACTGAAGCTTTCTTT,CASTRWGDTEAFF
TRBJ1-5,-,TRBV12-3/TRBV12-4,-,TGTGCCAGCAGTTTAGCGGGGGGTCAGCCCCAGCATTTT,CASSLAGGQPQHF
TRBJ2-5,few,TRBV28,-,TGTGCCAGCAGTTTAGGGAAAGGGACCCAGTACTTC,CASSLGKGTQYF
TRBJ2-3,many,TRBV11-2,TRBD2,TGTGCCAGCAGCTTTTCCCCTAGCGGGGCCTACACAGATACGCAGTATTTT,CASSFSPSGAYTDTQYF
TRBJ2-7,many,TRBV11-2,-,TGTGCCAGCAGCAAAAGCCCGGGCCTGTACGAGCAGTACTTC,CASSKSPGLYEQYF
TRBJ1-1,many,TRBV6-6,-,TGTGCCAGCAGACGGGGCACTGAAGCTTTCTTT,CASRRGTEAFF
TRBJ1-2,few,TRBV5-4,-,TGTGCCAGCAGCTTGCCCCCCGATTCCTATGGCTACACCTTC,CASSLPPDSYGYTF
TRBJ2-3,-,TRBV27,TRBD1,TGTGCCAGCAGTTTACGGCCGACAGGGACAGATACGCAGTATTTT,CASSLRPTGTDTQYF
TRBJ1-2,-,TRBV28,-,TGTGCCAGCAGTTGGCTTTATGGCTACACCTTC,CASSWLYGYTF
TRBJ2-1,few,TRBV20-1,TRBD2,TGCAGTGCGTATAGACGTCTAGCGGCCTTAAATGAGCAGTTCTTC,CSAYRRLAALNEQFF
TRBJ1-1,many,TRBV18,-,TGTGCCAGCTCACCACCCAGCCAGATGAACACTGAAGCTTTCTTT,CASSPPSQMNTEAFF
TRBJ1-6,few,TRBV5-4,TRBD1,TGTGCCAGCAGTATAGGGGGCAGTAGTTATTCACCCCTCCACTTT,CASSIGGSSYSPLHF
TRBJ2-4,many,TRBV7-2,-,TGTGCCAGCAGCGTATCGGGGCAGCGAGGGGAAAACATTCAGTACTTC,CASSVSGQRGENIQYF
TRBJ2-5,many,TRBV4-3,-,TGCGCCAGCAGCCAAGACAGGCGGCGGGAGACCCAGTACTTC,CASSQDRRRETQYF
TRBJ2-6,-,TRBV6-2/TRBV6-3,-,TGTGCCAGCCCGAAGGGGGATTCTGGGGCCAACGTCCTGACTTTC,CASPKGDSGANVLTF
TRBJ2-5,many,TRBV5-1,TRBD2,TGCGCCAGCAGCTTGGCTAGCGGGGAGACCCAGTACTTC,CASSLASGETQYF
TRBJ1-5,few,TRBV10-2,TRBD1,TGCGCCAGCAGCGACAGGGGAAGCAATCAGCCCCAGCATTTT,CASSDRGSNQPQHF
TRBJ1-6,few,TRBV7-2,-,TGTGCCAGCACCAGAGCGAATTCACCCCTCCACTTT,CASTRANSPLHF
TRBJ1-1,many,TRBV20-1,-,TGCAGTGCTAGAAGACACCTGAACACTGAAGCTTTCTTT,CSARRHLNTEAFF